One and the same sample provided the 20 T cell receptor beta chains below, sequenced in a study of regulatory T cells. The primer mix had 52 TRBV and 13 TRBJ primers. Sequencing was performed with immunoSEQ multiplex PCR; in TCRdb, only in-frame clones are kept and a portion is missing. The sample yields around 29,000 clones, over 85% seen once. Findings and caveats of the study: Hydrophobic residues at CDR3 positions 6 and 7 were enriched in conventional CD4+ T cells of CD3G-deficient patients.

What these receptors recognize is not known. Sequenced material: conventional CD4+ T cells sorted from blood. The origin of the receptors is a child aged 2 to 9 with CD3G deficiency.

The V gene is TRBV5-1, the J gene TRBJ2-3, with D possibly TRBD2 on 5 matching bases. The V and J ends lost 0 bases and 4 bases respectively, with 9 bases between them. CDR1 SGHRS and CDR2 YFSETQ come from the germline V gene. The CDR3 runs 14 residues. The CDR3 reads CASSLGLAADTQYF. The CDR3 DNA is TGCGCCAGCAGCTTGGGGCTAGCTGCAGATACGCAGTATTTT.

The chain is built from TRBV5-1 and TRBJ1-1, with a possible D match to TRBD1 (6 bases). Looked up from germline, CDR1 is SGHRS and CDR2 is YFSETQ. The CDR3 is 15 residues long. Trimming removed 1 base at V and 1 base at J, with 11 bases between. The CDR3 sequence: CASSLTGLWNTEAFF. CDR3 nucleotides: TGCGCCAGCAGCTTGACAGGGCTCTGGAACACTGAAGCTTTCTTT.

CDR3 sequence reads: CASSLYRGTNEKLFF. CDR3 DNA sequence: TGTGCCAGCAGCCTTTACAGGGGAACTAATGAAAAACTGTTTTTT. The gene calls are TRBV6-1 and TRBJ1-4; 7 bases map to TRBD1. Trimming took 6 bases from V and 1 from J; bases not matched to a gene: 5. CDR3 length: 15 amino acids. Looked up from germline, CDR1 is MNHNS and CDR2 is SASEGT.

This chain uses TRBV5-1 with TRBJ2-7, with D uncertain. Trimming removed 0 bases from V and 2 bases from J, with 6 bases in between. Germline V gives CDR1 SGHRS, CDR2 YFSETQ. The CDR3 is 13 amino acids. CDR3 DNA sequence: TGCGCCAGCAGCTTGGACAAACCCTACGAGCAGTACTTC. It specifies CASSLDKPYEQYF.

CDR3 DNA: TGCGCCAGCAGAGGAGGCGGGAGAACAGATACGCAGTATTTT. Protein sequence: CASRGGGRTDTQYF. The V and J genes are TRBV5-1 and TRBJ2-3; 7 bases align to TRBD2. Germline CDR1 and CDR2: SGHRS and YFSETQ. The V gene end was trimmed by 5 bases and the J gene end by 3 bases; junction bases not matched to a gene: 6. The CDR3 is 14 residues long.

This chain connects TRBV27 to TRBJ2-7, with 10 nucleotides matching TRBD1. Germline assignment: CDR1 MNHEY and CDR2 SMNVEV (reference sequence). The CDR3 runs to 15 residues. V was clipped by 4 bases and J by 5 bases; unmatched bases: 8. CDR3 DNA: TGTGCCAGCAGTTCCCGACAGGGGGCGACCAACGAGCAGTACTTC. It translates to CASSSRQGATNEQYF.

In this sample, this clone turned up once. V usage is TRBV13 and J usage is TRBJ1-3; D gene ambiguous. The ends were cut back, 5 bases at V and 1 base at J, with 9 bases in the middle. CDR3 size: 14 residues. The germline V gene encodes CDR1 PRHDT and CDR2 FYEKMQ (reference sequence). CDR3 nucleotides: TGTGCCAGCAGCCTTCGGGGTTCTGGAAACACCATATATTTT. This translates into CASSLRGSGNTIYF.

In DNA form, the CDR3 reads TGTGCCAGCAGTTCTACCGGGACTAGCGGGTTCGAGCAGTACTTC. Protein sequence: CASSSTGTSGFEQYF. The chain employs TRBV28 and TRBJ2-5; 12 nucleotides agree with TRBD2. The J call may be wrong; the DNA end is better matched by TRBJ2-7. Germline assignment: CDR1 MDHEN and CDR2 SYDVKM. CDR3 length: 15 amino acids.

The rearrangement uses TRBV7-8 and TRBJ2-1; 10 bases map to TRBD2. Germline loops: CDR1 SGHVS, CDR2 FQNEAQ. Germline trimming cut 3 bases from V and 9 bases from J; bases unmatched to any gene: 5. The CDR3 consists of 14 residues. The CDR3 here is CASSFSGRYSEQFF. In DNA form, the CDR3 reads TGTGCCAGCAGCTTTAGCGGGAGGTATAGTGAGCAGTTCTTC.

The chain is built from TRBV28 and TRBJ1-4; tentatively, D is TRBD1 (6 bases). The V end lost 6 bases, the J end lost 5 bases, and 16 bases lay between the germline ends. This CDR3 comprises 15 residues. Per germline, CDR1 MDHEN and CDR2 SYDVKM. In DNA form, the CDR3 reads TGTGCCAGCAGCAACGGGTGGGGGCACAATGAAAAACTGTTTTTT. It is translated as CASSNGWGHNEKLFF. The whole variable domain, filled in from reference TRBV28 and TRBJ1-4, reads DVKVTQSSRYLVKRTGEKVFLECVQDMDHENMFWYRQDPGLGLRLIYFSYDVKMKEKGDIPEGYSVSREKKERFSLILESASTNQTSMYLCASSNGWGHNEKLFFGSGTQLSVL.

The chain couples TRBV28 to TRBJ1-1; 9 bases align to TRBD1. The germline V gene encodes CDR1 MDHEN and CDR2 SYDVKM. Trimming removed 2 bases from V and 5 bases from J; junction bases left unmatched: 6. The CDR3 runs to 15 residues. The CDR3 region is CASSLGTGLVTEAFF. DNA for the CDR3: TGTGCCAGCAGTTTAGGGACAGGGCTTGTGACTGAAGCTTTCTTT.

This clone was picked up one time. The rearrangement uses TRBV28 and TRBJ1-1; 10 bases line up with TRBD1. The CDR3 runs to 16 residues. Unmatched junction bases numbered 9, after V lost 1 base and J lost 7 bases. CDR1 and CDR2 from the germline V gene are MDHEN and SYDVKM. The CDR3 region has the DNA TGTGCCAGCAGTTTATTACCGGGACAGGGGTCGGTTGAAGCTTTCTTT. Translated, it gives CASSLLPGQGSVEAFF.

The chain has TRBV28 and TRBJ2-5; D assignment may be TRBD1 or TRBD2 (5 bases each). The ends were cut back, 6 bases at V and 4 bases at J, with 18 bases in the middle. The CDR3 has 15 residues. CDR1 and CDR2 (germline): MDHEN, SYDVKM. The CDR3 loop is CASRPSSGSGETQYF. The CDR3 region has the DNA TGTGCCAGCAGACCTTCTTCAGGGAGCGGAGAGACCCAGTACTTC.

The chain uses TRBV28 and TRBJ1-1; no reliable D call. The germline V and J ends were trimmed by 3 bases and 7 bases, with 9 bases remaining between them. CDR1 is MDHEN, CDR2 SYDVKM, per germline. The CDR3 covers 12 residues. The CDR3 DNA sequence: TGTGCCAGCAGTTTTGGCGGCTTTGAAGCTTTCTTT. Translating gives CASSFGGFEAFF.

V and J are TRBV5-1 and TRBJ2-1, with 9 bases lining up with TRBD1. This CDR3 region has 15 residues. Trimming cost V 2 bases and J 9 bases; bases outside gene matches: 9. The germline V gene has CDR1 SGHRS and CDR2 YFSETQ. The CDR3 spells CASSLQGAPVGEQFF. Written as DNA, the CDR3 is TGCGCCAGCAGCTTACAGGGGGCGCCGGTCGGTGAGCAGTTCTTC.

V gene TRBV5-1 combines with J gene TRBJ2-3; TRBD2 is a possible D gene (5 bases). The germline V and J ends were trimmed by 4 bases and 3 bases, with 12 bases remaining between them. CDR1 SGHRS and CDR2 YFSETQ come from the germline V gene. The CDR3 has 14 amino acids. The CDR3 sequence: CASSRQRWTDTQYF. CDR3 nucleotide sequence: TGCGCCAGCAGCCGGCAGCGGTGGACAGATACGCAGTATTTT.

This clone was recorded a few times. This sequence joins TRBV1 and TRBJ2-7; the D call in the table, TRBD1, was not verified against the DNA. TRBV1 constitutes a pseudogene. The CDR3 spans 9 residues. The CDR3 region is CTSSLKQYF. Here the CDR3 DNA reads TGCACCAGCAGCCTCAAGCAGTACTTC.

CDR3: CASTRGQTGELFF. For the CDR3, the DNA is TGTGCCAGCACCCGGGGGCAGACCGGGGAGCTGTTTTTT. The chain links TRBV11-2 to TRBJ2-2, with D perhaps given as TRBD1 or TRBD2 (6 bases each). Germline V gene lookup returns CDR1 SGHAT and CDR2 FQNNGV. The CDR3 runs 13 residues. Deletions cut 7 bases from V and 5 bases from J, with 11 bases between.

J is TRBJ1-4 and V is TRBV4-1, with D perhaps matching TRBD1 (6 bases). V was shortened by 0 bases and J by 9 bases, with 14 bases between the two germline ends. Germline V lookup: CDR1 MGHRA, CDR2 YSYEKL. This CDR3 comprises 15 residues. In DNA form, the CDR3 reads TGCGCCAGCAGCCAAGATGGGACACTCCCCCAAAAACTGTTTTTT. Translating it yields CASSQDGTLPQKLFF.

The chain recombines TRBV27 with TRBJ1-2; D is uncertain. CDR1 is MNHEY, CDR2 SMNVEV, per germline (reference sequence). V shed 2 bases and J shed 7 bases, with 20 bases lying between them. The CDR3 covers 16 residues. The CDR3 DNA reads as TGTGCCAGCAGTTTAAGTCCCGACCCGAGGTTGAGTGGCTACACCTTC. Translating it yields CASSLSPDPRLSGYTF.